Shown below are 29 T cell receptor beta chains from a single sample sequenced in a study of MAIT cells during Salmonella Paratyphi A infection (dated by TCRdb to about 2017). Results and caveats for the whole study, not just this receptor: MAIT TRBV usage was oligoclonal with a preference for TRBV20 and TRBV6, and infection appeared not to change this usage.

Interpreted using the paper, the time point label stands for: after infection, following antibiotic treatment. MAIT cells were defined as Valpha7.2+ CD161+ T cells and were identified and sorted by flow cytometry. No antigen has been assigned to these receptors. Libraries were made using 5' RACE. The data were produced on an Illumina MiSeq. TCRdb's own reprocessing of the public reads used fastp at Q25 and MiXCR and kept productive beta chains. Every entry covers one CDR3 protein and lists the most common genes and DNA from its rows. The table for this sample lists roughly 720 distinct CDR3 sequences; roughly 33% of them were counted only once. Jointly, the top ten make up about a third of the sample. The sequencing here drew on MAIT cells from PBMCs, taken at the last sampling point of the challenge study. The receptors were gathered from a person aged 18 to 70 who was deliberately infected with Salmonella Paratyphi A in a paratyphoid fever challenge study.

The V call is TRBV20-1, the J call TRBJ1-1; 8 positions agree with TRBD1. Looked up from germline, CDR1 is DFQATT and CDR2 is SNEGSKA (reference sequence). The CDR3 spans 12 residues. The DNA of the CDR3 is TGCAGGTTGGACAGGGCTGACACTGAAGCTTTCTTT. Its translation: CRLDRADTEAFF.

This clonotype has a single count. The chain has TRBV20-1 and TRBJ1-1; TRBD1 agrees at 7 bases. Looked up from germline, CDR1 is DFQATT and CDR2 is SNEGSKA (reference sequence). CDR3 length: 13 residues. J lost 6 bases, V lost 4 bases, and 8 bases had no gene match. In DNA, the CDR3 is TGCAGTGCTAAATCACAGGGGTTGCCTGAAGCTTTCTTT. Protein product: CSAKSQGLPEAFF.

This clonotype was picked up a small number of times. The V gene is TRBV6-4, the J gene TRBJ2-2; perhaps TRBD1 as D (5 bases). There are 13 residues in the CDR3. The V gene's germline CDR1 is MRHNA and CDR2 SNTAGT. Trimming cost V 4 bases and J 2 bases, with 5 bases left between them. The CDR3 sequence: CASSGTNTGELFF. CDR3 nucleotide sequence: TGTGCCAGCAGTGGGACAAACACCGGGGAGCTGTTTTTT.

This clonotype is medium-sized in the sample. This rearrangement joins TRBV6-1 to TRBJ2-1; possible D gene TRBD2, 5 bases. CDR1 and CDR2 from the germline V gene are MNHNS and SASEGT. The CDR3 has 13 residues. V shed 5 bases and J shed 4 bases, with 9 bases lying between them. This chain's CDR3 is CASSPGDYNEQFF. The DNA of the CDR3 is TGTGCCAGCAGTCCCGGGGATTACAATGAGCAGTTCTTC.

A remark on this clonotype: One end of the junction fails to match germline, which may point to a read error. The V gene is TRBV10-3, the J gene TRBJ2-2; D perhaps matches TRBD1 (5 bases). The CDR3 is 14 residues long. Germline V gene sequence: CDR1 ENHRY, CDR2 SYGVKD. CDR3 sequence: CVIRGRGDTGELFF. The CDR3 DNA reads as TGTGTCATCAGAGGAAGGGGCGACACCGGGGAGCTGTTTTTT.

The chain has TRBV5-1 and TRBJ1-1; D is possibly TRBD1 (6 bases). This CDR3 region has 16 residues. The V end lost 0 bases, the J end lost 1 base, and 13 bases lay between the germline ends. Germline V CDR1 and CDR2: SGHRS, YFSETQ. The DNA for the CDR3 is TGCGCCAGCAGCTTGGCAATTGGACAGCCGAACACTGAAGCTTTCTTT. Encoded protein: CASSLAIGQPNTEAFF.

This chain joins TRBV4-2 and TRBJ2-7; D possibly uses TRBD1 or TRBD2 (5 bases each). V lost 5 bases, J lost 5 bases, and 22 bases lay in between. The CDR3 length is 16 residues. Germline V gene data show CDR1 as LGHNA and CDR2 as YNFKEQ. As DNA, the CDR3 is TGTGCCAGCAGCACCGATCGGGGCAGTGGGGCAAACGAGCAGTACTTC. Protein product: CASSTDRGSGANEQYF.

The chain recombines TRBV20-1 with TRBJ1-1, with 10 bases that match TRBD1. This CDR3 contains 14 residues. The germline V gene encodes CDR1 DFQATT and CDR2 SNEGSKA (reference sequence). V gave up 6 bases and J gave up 1 base; unmatched junction bases: 5. CDR3 loop: CSAGGQGGNTEAFF. The DNA of the CDR3 is TGCAGTGCCGGAGGACAGGGGGGGAACACTGAAGCTTTCTTT.

Comment on this clonotype: A read error is likely, as this CDR3 ends without the conserved phenylalanine or tryptophan. J is TRBJ2-3 and V is TRBV6-4; 11 bases are a match to TRBD2. The CDR3 runs to 15 residues. V lost 2 bases and J lost 6; bases outside the gene matches: 4. Germline CDR1 and CDR2: MRHNA and SNTAGT. Here the CDR3 reads CASSDGSSGGDTQYL. Here the CDR3 DNA reads TGTGCCAGCAGTGACGGGTCTAGCGGGGGGGATACGCAGTATTTA.

By share, this clonotype ranks as large. V usage is TRBV5-5 and J usage is TRBJ2-1; 9 positions match TRBD1. The CDR3 is 15 residues long. Germline loops: CDR1 SGHKS, CDR2 YYEKEE (reference sequence). J lost 9 bases, V lost 2 bases, and 9 bases had no gene match. The CDR3 coding sequence is TGTGCCAGCAGCTTCACAGGGGGCGTGATGGGTGAGCAGTTCTTC. Protein product: CASSFTGGVMGEQFF.

V and J are TRBV15 and TRBJ2-3; TRBD2 is a possible D gene (7 bases). The V gene lost 8 bases and the J gene lost 3 bases, with 15 bases spanning the gap. The CDR3 extends over 14 amino acids. Germline V gene lookup returns CDR1 LNHNV and CDR2 YYDKDF (reference sequence). The CDR3 DNA is TGTGCCACCGGCGGGGGCCTTCCGACAGATACGCAGTATTTT. Protein: CATGGGLPTDTQYF.

Comment on this clonotype: This is likely a read error, given that the CDR3 carries no conserved phenylalanine or tryptophan at its end. The chain couples TRBV20-1 to TRBJ2-7; possibly TRBD2 for D (6 bases). The CDR3 is made up of 14 amino acids. The V end lost 5 bases, the J end lost 5 bases, and 19 bases lay between the germline ends. Germline V gene data show CDR1 as DFQATT and CDR2 as SNEGSKA (reference sequence). The DNA for the CDR3 is TGCAGTGCTGGGGAGCGTCGAGCGGGTAACGAGCAGTACGGC. It translates to CSAGERRAGNEQYG.

The gene calls are TRBV20-1 and TRBJ1-5; weak D call: TRBD1 (5 bases). V lost 0 bases and J 6 bases, leaving 9 bases between the germline ends. Germline lookup yields CDR1 DFQATT and CDR2 SNEGSKA (reference sequence). This CDR3 comprises 13 residues. The CDR3: CSARDRESQPQHF. CDR3 in DNA: TGCAGTGCTAGAGACAGGGAAAGTCAGCCCCAGCATTTT.

The chain has TRBV7-6 and TRBJ2-3, with 8 bases fitting TRBD2. CDR1 and CDR2 from the germline V gene are SGHVS and FNYEAQ. V gave up 5 bases and J gave up 2 bases; unmatched junction bases: 3. This CDR3 is 14 amino acids long. The CDR3 protein is CASSRAGATDTQYF. In nucleotides, the CDR3 is TGTGCCAGCAGCCGAGCGGGGGCCACAGATACGCAGTATTTT.

The table lists this clonotype with a few counts. The chain has TRBV6-2 or TRBV6-3 and TRBJ2-3; tentatively, D is TRBD2 (7 bases). The CDR3 loop spans 15 amino acids. Per germline, CDR1 MNHEY and CDR2 SVGEGT. V dropped 6 bases and J dropped 4 bases, with 17 bases sitting between them. CDR3: CASSRGGGDADTQYF. The CDR3 nucleotides are TGTGCCAGCAGCAGAGGGGGGGGCGACGCAGATACGCAGTATTTT.

This sequence joins TRBV6-2 or TRBV6-3 and TRBJ1-1; D remains unclear. V lost 2 bases, J lost 1 base, and 8 bases lay in between. Germline V lookup: CDR1 MNHEY, CDR2 SVGEGT. The CDR3 loop spans 14 amino acids. DNA for the CDR3: TGTGCCAGCAGTTACGAGGGCGAGAACACTGAAGCTTTCTTT. As protein: CASSYEGENTEAFF.

The chain has TRBV6-4 and TRBJ2-3, with TRBD2 matching 10 bases. The CDR3 length is 15 residues. Germline loops: CDR1 MRHNA, CDR2 SNTAGT. V trimming: 5 bases; J trimming: 3 bases; junction bases outside the gene matches: 5. The CDR3 nucleotides are TGTGCCAGCAGTCCTAGCGGGGGAGGGACAGATACGCAGTATTTT. Its protein is CASSPSGGGTDTQYF.

The chain uses TRBV4-2 and TRBJ2-2; 8 bases align to TRBD2. CDR1 LGHNA and CDR2 YNFKEQ come from the germline V gene. This CDR3 contains 17 residues. The trim removed 0 bases at V and 7 bases at J, leaving 10 bases unmatched. CDR3 sequence (DNA): TGTGCCAGCAGCCAAGATAGAGCGGGAGTCGAGGGCGGGGAGCTGTTTTTT. It encodes CASSQDRAGVEGGELFF.

This chain links TRBV6-4 with TRBJ2-3, with 14 bases aligning to TRBD2. CDR3 length equals 17 residues. The junction had 1 base not matched to a gene; V was cut back by 0 bases and J by 2 bases. Germline loops: CDR1 MRHNA, CDR2 SNTAGT. The CDR3 region is CASSDSTSGGDTDTQYF. In DNA form, the CDR3 reads TGTGCCAGCAGTGACTCGACTAGCGGGGGGGACACAGATACGCAGTATTTT.

J is TRBJ2-2 and V is TRBV6-2 or TRBV6-3; D uncertain. With 10 bases removed from V and 3 bases from J, the gap between germline ends came to 18 bases. The CDR3 sequence is 15 residues long. The germline gives CDR1 MNHEY, CDR2 SVGEGT. The CDR3 sequence is CATKGGLLDTGELFF. Written as DNA, the CDR3 is TGTGCCACAAAAGGTGGTTTACTTGACACCGGGGAGCTGTTTTTT.

The table lists this clonotype with a few counts. The chain is built from TRBV4-2 and TRBJ2-3, with 12 nucleotides matching TRBD2. The germline gives CDR1 LGHNA, CDR2 YNFKEQ. CDR3 size: 15 residues. Unmatched junction bases numbered 2, after V lost 3 bases and J lost 4 bases. The CDR3, as DNA: TGTGCCAGCAGCCAGACTAGCGGGAGCCCAGATACGCAGTATTTT. Protein: CASSQTSGSPDTQYF.

The gene calls are TRBV20-1 and TRBJ2-1; TRBD2 matches at 11 bases. This CDR3 region has 15 residues. Trimming cost V 2 bases and J 6 bases; bases outside gene matches: 6. Germline V lookup: CDR1 DFQATT, CDR2 SNEGSKA (reference sequence). CDR3 amino acids: CSARILAGDINEQFF. The CDR3 DNA is TGCAGTGCTAGAATACTAGCGGGAGACATCAATGAGCAGTTCTTC.

This rearrangement joins TRBV15 to TRBJ2-3, with 8 nucleotides matching TRBD1. The CDR3 length is 16 residues. Germline V gives CDR1 LNHNV, CDR2 YYDKDF (reference sequence). The ends lost 2 bases at V and 4 bases at J; junction bases unmatched: 8. CDR3 sequence: CATSRLDRATPDTQYF. The CDR3 DNA reads TGTGCCACCAGCAGATTGGACAGGGCGACCCCAGATACGCAGTATTTT.

The chain uses TRBV20-1 and TRBJ2-7; D ambiguous. The CDR3 is 14 amino acids. Trimming took 6 bases from V and 4 from J, leaving 19 bases between them. Per germline, CDR1 DFQATT and CDR2 SNEGSKA (reference sequence). Here the CDR3 reads CSADSRMVQYEQYF. The CDR3 region has the DNA TGCAGTGCGGATTCCCGAATGGTCCAATACGAGCAGTACTTC.

This clonotype was found a few times. V gene TRBV20-1 combines with J gene TRBJ2-5; 10 bases match TRBD1. There are 14 residues in the CDR3. Germline assignment: CDR1 DFQATT and CDR2 SNEGSKA (reference sequence). V was pared by 2 bases and J by 5 bases, with 5 bases of the junction left unmatched. The CDR3 DNA reads TGCAGTGCTAGACAGGACAGGGGGATGGAGACCCAGTACTTC. This gives the protein CSARQDRGMETQYF.

This clonotype is large (0.1 to 1%) within its sample. The gene calls are TRBV7-2 and TRBJ2-3; D may be TRBD1 or TRBD2 (5 bases each). The germline V and J ends were trimmed by 3 bases and 4 bases, with 14 bases remaining between them. Per the germline V gene, CDR1 is SGHTA and CDR2 is FQGNSA. The CDR3 has 15 amino acids. CDR3 nucleotides: TGTGCCAGCAGCTTGGGGAGAGGGACCGCAGATACGCAGTATTTT. Translation: CASSLGRGTADTQYF.

The V gene is TRBV5-5, the J gene TRBJ1-2, with D uncertain. Germline values: CDR1 SGHKS, CDR2 YYEKEE (reference sequence). V was pared by 0 bases and J by 0 bases, with 9 bases between. The CDR3 has 15 residues. In DNA form, the CDR3 reads TGTGCCAGCAGCTTGGCCCGATTAGCTAACTATGGCTACACCTTC. This codes for CASSLARLANYGYTF.

There are a few counts of this clonotype. The chain couples TRBV6-2 or TRBV6-3 to TRBJ2-1, with D perhaps TRBD1 or TRBD2 (5 bases each). CDR1 MNHEY and CDR2 SVGEGT come from the germline V gene. This CDR3 spans 14 amino acids. Trimming left V 2 bases short and J 8 bases short, with 13 bases between. CDR3 nucleotides: TGTGCCAGCAGTTACGGGGGAGCGTCAGATGAGCAGTTCTTC. Translating gives CASSYGGASDEQFF.

The gene calls are TRBV6-1 and TRBJ2-7; 8 bases are a match to TRBD1. The germline CDR1 and CDR2 sequences are MNHNS and SASEGT. This CDR3 comprises 15 residues. In DNA form, the CDR3 reads TGTGCCAGCAGTGAAGCGGGGACAGGCTCCTACGAGCAGCACGTC. Residues: CASSEAGTGSYEQHV.